These 19 T cell receptor beta chains were sequenced from one sample in a study of T cells after yellow fever vaccination. Via MiXCR, TCRdb re-called the 5' RACE reads, giving one row per CDR3 protein. Here the sample spans about 220,000 distinct CDR3 sequences, 2.5% to 3.5% being singletons. Specimen: CD4+ T cells sorted from PBMCs, collected 10 days after the yellow fever booster vaccination. The receptors here all came from a man between 18 and 29 years old who received the YFV17D yellow fever vaccine.

The rearrangement joins TRBV19 to TRBJ2-5; D is possibly TRBD1 or TRBD2 (6 bases each). V lost 6 bases and J 2 bases, leaving 13 bases between the germline ends. Germline values: CDR1 LNHDA, CDR2 SQIVND (reference sequence). The CDR3 length is 14 residues. CDR3 sequence: CASRSQGTQETQYF. CDR3 bases: TGTGCCAGTAGAAGCCAGGGGACTCAAGAGACCCAGTACTTC.

The chain uses TRBV20-1 and TRBJ1-4; perhaps TRBD1 as D (5 bases). V gave up 5 bases and J gave up 6 bases, with 16 bases separating them. From germline, CDR1 is DFQATT and CDR2 SNEGSKA (reference sequence). The CDR3 totals 14 residues. CDR3 amino acids: CSAGPGGSYEKLFF. The CDR3 nucleotides read TGCAGTGCTGGGCCCGGGGGGTCGTATGAAAAACTGTTTTTT.

This clonotype was counted only a few times. The chain uses TRBV5-6 and TRBJ1-1; 9 bases agree with TRBD1. The length of the CDR3 is 14 residues. Trimming at V came to 5 bases and at J to 2 bases, leaving 4 bases not matched to a gene. Germline lookup yields CDR1 SGHDT and CDR2 YYEEEE. The CDR3 loop is CASRGTGRNTEAFF. In DNA, the CDR3 is TGTGCCAGCAGAGGGACAGGGAGAAACACTGAAGCTTTCTTT.

This clonotype was seen more than once but under ten times. This sequence joins TRBV5-1 and TRBJ2-3; 8 bases agree with TRBD1. The germline V gene encodes CDR1 SGHRS and CDR2 YFSETQ. Losses at the gene ends were 4 bases for V and 6 bases for J; bases not matched to a gene: 10. The CDR3 is 15 amino acids. The CDR3 coding sequence is TGCGCCAGCAGCGCAGACAGGGGACAATCGGATACGCAGTATTTT. Its translation is CASSADRGQSDTQYF. The full variable domain, its missing parts supplied by reference TRBV5-1 and TRBJ2-3, is KAGVTQTPRYLIKTRGQQVTLSCSPISGHRSVSWYQQTPGQGLQFLFEYFSETQRNKGNFPGRFSGRQFSNSRSEMNVSTLELGDSALYLCASSADRGQSDTQYFGPGTRLTVL.

The DNA of the CDR3 is TGTGCCTGGAGTGTAAAGGGATCGGAGACCCAGTACTTC. It encodes CAWSVKGSETQYF. The chain recombines TRBV30 with TRBJ2-5; no clear D. The CDR3 consists of 13 residues. V gave up 0 bases and J gave up 5 bases, with 10 bases separating them. Germline V gives CDR1 GTSNPN, CDR2 SVGIG (reference sequence).

This clonotype was detected a few times. The rearrangement joins TRBV5-1 to TRBJ1-2; the D gene is possibly TRBD1 (5 bases). The CDR3 consists of 15 residues. The V gene lost 4 bases and the J gene lost 3 bases, with 16 bases spanning the gap. Germline lookup yields CDR1 SGHRS and CDR2 YFSETQ. CDR3 sequence: CASSGGFLGDYGYTF. The CDR3 DNA reads TGCGCCAGCAGCGGGGGGTTCTTGGGGGACTATGGCTACACCTTC.

Ten or more counts support this clonotype. The rearrangement uses TRBV10-3 and TRBJ2-3, with D perhaps assigned TRBD1 or TRBD2 (5 bases each). Trimming took 4 bases from V and 5 from J, leaving 10 bases between them. The germline V gene has CDR1 ENHRY and CDR2 SYGVKD. This CDR3 has 13 amino acids. The CDR3 bases are TGTGCCATCAGTGGAGGGGTTGGAGATACGCAGTATTTT. It is translated as CAISGGVGDTQYF.

This clonotype was found many times. V gene TRBV4-1 combines with J gene TRBJ1-1; D unclear. The germline gives CDR1 MGHRA, CDR2 YSYEKL. V was trimmed by 1 base and J by 3 bases, leaving 15 bases between them. There are 16 residues in the CDR3. CDR3 DNA sequence: TGCGCCAGCAGCCAAGTCGGTAGGATGGGCGACACTGAAGCTTTCTTT. It yields the protein CASSQVGRMGDTEAFF.

This clonotype came up many times. CDR3 loop: CASSLDLYNTEAFF. CDR3 sequence (DNA): TGCGCCAGCAGCTTGGATTTATATAACACTGAAGCTTTCTTT. The chain joins TRBV5-1 to TRBJ1-1; D uncertain. The CDR3 spans 14 residues. The V gene lost 0 bases and the J gene lost 2 bases, with 8 bases spanning the gap. Germline V CDR1 and CDR2: SGHRS, YFSETQ. The full variable domain, with the rest looked up from reference TRBV5-1 and TRBJ1-1, is KAGVTQTPRYLIKTRGQQVTLSCSPISGHRSVSWYQQTPGQGLQFLFEYFSETQRNKGNFPGRFSGRQFSNSRSEMNVSTLELGDSALYLCASSLDLYNTEAFFGQGTRLTVV.

This clonotype was seen more than once but under ten times. The chain is built from TRBV20-1 and TRBJ2-2, with TRBD1 identical over 7 bases. Germline V gene lookup returns CDR1 DFQATT and CDR2 SNEGSKA (reference sequence). The CDR3 loop spans 14 amino acids. With 6 bases clipped from V and 1 base from J, the junction kept 5 bases outside the gene matches. The DNA of the CDR3 is TGCAGTGCAACAACAGGGGAGAACACCGGGGAGCTGTTTTTT. It translates to CSATTGENTGELFF.

This clonotype appeared many times. The chain links TRBV14 to TRBJ2-1; the D call may be TRBD1 or TRBD2 (6 bases each). Between the trimmed V and J ends, which lost 2 bases and 0 bases, there was a span of 17 bases. This CDR3 has 18 amino acids. CDR1 and CDR2 from the germline V gene are SGHDN and FVKESK. CDR3 loop: CASSQRSKGGSSYNEQFF. In DNA form, the CDR3 reads TGTGCCAGCAGCCAACGGTCTAAGGGGGGTAGCTCCTACAATGAGCAGTTCTTC.

This clonotype was counted at least ten times. The rearrangement links TRBV5-1 to TRBJ2-1; 11 bases line up with TRBD2. This CDR3 spans 15 amino acids. CDR1 is SGHRS and CDR2 is YFSETQ in the germline V gene. J was trimmed by 8 bases and V by 0 bases; bases with no gene match: 4. This chain's CDR3 is CASSLELAGVDEQFF. The DNA of the CDR3 is TGCGCCAGCAGCTTGGAACTAGCGGGGGTGGATGAGCAGTTCTTC.

This clonotype came up a few times. This sequence joins TRBV30 and TRBJ2-2; D perhaps matches TRBD2 (6 bases). Germline V CDR1 and CDR2: GTSNPN, SVGIG (reference sequence). The CDR3 totals 14 residues. The germline V and J ends were trimmed by 4 bases and 6 bases, with 15 bases remaining between them. The CDR3 sequence is CAWIDWWGAGELFF. The CDR3 DNA sequence: TGTGCCTGGATCGATTGGTGGGGGGCCGGGGAGCTGTTTTTT.

This clonotype was seen more than once but under ten times. The genes are TRBV5-4 and TRBJ2-5; maybe TRBD1 (5 bases). CDR3 length equals 13 residues. CDR1 and CDR2 from the germline V gene are SGHNT and YYREEE (reference sequence). Trimming pared 3 bases from V and 5 bases from J, leaving 11 bases between. The CDR3 spells CASSSRVEETQYF. The CDR3 DNA reads as TGTGCCAGCAGCTCCAGGGTGGAGGAGACCCAGTACTTC.

The table lists this clonotype with a few counts. The rearrangement joins TRBV7-2 to TRBJ1-3; no definite D call. The ends were cut back, 6 bases at V and 0 bases at J, with 15 bases in the middle. CDR3 length: 16 amino acids. Germline loops: CDR1 SGHTA, CDR2 FQGNSA. The CDR3 loop reads CASRARDGSSGNTIYF. The CDR3 DNA follows: TGTGCCAGCAGAGCTAGAGACGGTAGCTCTGGAAACACCATATATTTT.

The chain couples TRBV15 to TRBJ2-1, with D possibly TRBD2 on 5 matching bases. Germline V gene data show CDR1 as LNHNV and CDR2 as YYDKDF (reference sequence). CDR3 length equals 13 residues. V was pared by 4 bases and J by 12 bases, with 16 bases between. This CDR3 is CATSKILESGQFF. CDR3 nucleotide sequence: TGTGCCACCAGCAAAATACTAGAATCTGGGCAGTTCTTC.

The V gene is TRBV6-2 or TRBV6-3, the J gene TRBJ1-5, with TRBD1 matching 9 bases. V trimming: 6 bases; J trimming: 0 bases; junction bases outside the gene matches: 3. The V gene's germline CDR1 is MNHEY and CDR2 SVGEGT. The CDR3 runs to 15 residues. The CDR3 nucleotides read TGTGCCAGCAGAAGGGACAGGGCTAGCAATCAGCCCCAGCATTTT. This gives the protein CASRRDRASNQPQHF.

There are many counts of this clonotype. The rearrangement uses TRBV20-1 and TRBJ2-5; D unclear. V was shortened by 1 base and J by 5 bases, with 5 bases between the two germline ends. Germline loops: CDR1 DFQATT, CDR2 SNEGSKA (reference sequence). The CDR3 covers 11 residues. Written as DNA, the CDR3 is TGCAGTGCTAGAGTAGCTGAGACCCAGTACTTC. Translation: CSARVAETQYF.

This clonotype was seen many times. This sequence joins TRBV20-1 and TRBJ1-1; unclear D gene. The CDR3 consists of 12 residues. Per germline, CDR1 DFQATT and CDR2 SNEGSKA (reference sequence). The V end lost 3 bases, the J end lost 11 bases, and 16 bases lay between the germline ends. CDR3 residues: CSASGPFHEAFF. The CDR3 DNA follows: TGCAGTGCTAGTGGGCCCTTCCACGAGGCTTTCTTT.